The 9 T cell receptor beta chains below all came from one sample that was sequenced in a study of control samples from healthy donors and cancer patients. The table came from immunoSEQ multiplex PCR; TCRdb's copy has only in-frame clones and leaves some out. The table has about 170,000 clones, about 90% seen once; the top ten hold roughly 2.1%. The specimen sequenced was blood. These receptors all stem from a woman in her thirties or forties in good health.

V usage is TRBV18 and J usage is TRBJ1-6; D is ambiguous. The CDR3 is made up of 13 amino acids. V lost 4 bases, J lost 10 bases, and 11 bases lay in between. Germline CDR1 is KGHSH and CDR2 is LQKENI. The CDR3, as DNA: TGTGCCAGCTCACAAATGGCCGAATCACCCCTCCACTTT. It is translated as CASSQMAESPLHF.

The chain has TRBV15 and TRBJ2-1, with 9 nucleotides matching TRBD2. The J segment lost 5 bases and the V segment lost 5 bases, leaving 13 bases of the junction unmatched. CDR3 length equals 17 residues. Germline values: CDR1 LNHNV, CDR2 YYDKDF (reference sequence). CDR3 in DNA: TGTGCCACCAGCGGACGAGGATTAGCGGGGGACCACAATGAGCAGTTCTTC. The encoded protein is CATSGRGLAGDHNEQFF.

This chain uses TRBV13 with TRBJ2-1, with D uncertain. Germline loops: CDR1 PRHDT, CDR2 FYEKMQ (reference sequence). V was cut by 5 bases and J by 6 bases, with 8 bases left in between. This CDR3 contains 12 residues. The chain's CDR3 is CASSRSGNEQFF. The CDR3 region has the DNA TGTGCCAGCAGCCGATCGGGCAATGAGCAGTTCTTC.

The V call is TRBV5-8, the J call TRBJ1-1; 10 nucleotides align to TRBD1. CDR3 length: 14 residues. The V segment lost 7 bases and the J segment 3 bases; nucleotides outside the gene matches: 6. Per germline, CDR1 SGHTS and CDR2 YDEGEE. The CDR3: CASGPGQGYTEAFF. The DNA for the CDR3 is TGTGCCAGCGGCCCGGGACAGGGGTACACTGAAGCTTTCTTT. Full variable domain (missing parts from reference TRBV5-8 and TRBJ1-1): EAGVTQSPTHLIKTRGQQATLRCSPISGHTSVYWYQQALGLGLQFLLWYDEGEERNRGNFPPRFSGRQFPNYSSELNVNALELEDSALYLCASGPGQGYTEAFFGQGTRLTVV.

V and J are TRBV5-4 and TRBJ1-6; D not resolved. Trimming took off 2 bases at V and 8 bases at J, with 11 bases between the two ends. The CDR3 extends over 14 amino acids. Germline V gives CDR1 SGHNT, CDR2 YYREEE (reference sequence). CDR3 residues: CASSFWGADSPLHF. The CDR3, as DNA: TGTGCCAGCAGCTTTTGGGGTGCAGATTCACCCCTCCACTTT.

This chain connects TRBV2 to TRBJ1-2; TRBD1 matches at 7 bases. Losses at the gene ends were 2 bases for V and 2 bases for J; bases not matched to a gene: 5. The CDR3 runs 15 residues. Germline V gene lookup returns CDR1 SNHLY and CDR2 FYNNEI. In nucleotides, the CDR3 is TGTGCCAGCAGTGAAAGGGGGACAGTCAACTATGGCTACACCTTC. Translation gives CASSERGTVNYGYTF. Using reference TRBV2 and TRBJ1-2 for the parts outside the CDR3, the full variable domain is EPEVTQTPSHQVTQMGQEVILRCVPISNHLYFYWYRQILGQKVEFLVSFYNNEISEKSEIFDDQFSVERPDGSNFTLKIRSTKLEDSAMYFCASSERGTVNYGYTFGSGTRLTVV.

The gene calls are TRBV7-8 and TRBJ1-1; no firm D call. Trimming stripped 1 base from V and 7 bases from J, with 13 bases between. The CDR3 is 14 amino acids. From germline, CDR1 is SGHVS and CDR2 FQNEAQ. Written as DNA, the CDR3 is TGTGCCAGCAGCTTAGGGCCCACACGAGGTGAAGCTTTCTTT. It yields the protein CASSLGPTRGEAFF.

The V gene is TRBV20-1, the J gene TRBJ1-3; D is ambiguous. CDR3 length: 15 residues. Trimming took 3 bases from V and 2 from J, leaving 14 bases between them. The germline CDR1 and CDR2 sequences are DFQATT and SNEGSKA (reference sequence). DNA for the CDR3: TGCAGTGCTAGTGGCCCTGAAGCTGCTGGAAACACCATATATTTT. Amino acids: CSASGPEAAGNTIYF.

The chain is built from TRBV2 and TRBJ1-6; tentative D call: TRBD1 (6 bases). This CDR3 has 14 amino acids. The germline V gene has CDR1 SNHLY and CDR2 FYNNEI. Trimming removed 8 bases at V and 6 bases at J, with 14 bases between. CDR3 bases: TGTGCCAGCGGAAGGGGGAATCTTAATTCACCCCTCCACTTT. Translation: CASGRGNLNSPLHF.